One and the same sample provided the 20 T cell receptor beta chains below, sequenced in a study of human T cells and chemical hapten exposure. TCRdb redid the calling of the RACE reads with MiXCR, one entry per CDR3 protein. This sample has 100,000 to 150,000 distinct CDR3 sequences; about 10% occur once, and the top ten carry under 2.5%. As for time point: patch test 3, about 24 weeks after DPC sensitization. Sample treatment: therapeutic diphenylcyclopropenone sensitization with weekly scalp DPC. Sequencing was performed on whole blood, taken in connection with sensitization to the hapten diphenylcyclopropenone (DPC). Receptors were obtained from a woman between 50 and 59 years old with alopecia areata. Some clones in this sample may be carry-over from other donors' samples.

Comment on this clonotype: A read error may account for a junction end that differs from germline. This sequence joins TRBV7-8 and TRBJ1-3; 10 bases agree with TRBD1. The CDR3 runs to 17 residues. The germline gives CDR1 SGHVS, CDR2 FQNEAQ. The CDR3 is CASGLARDRGSGNTIYF. The DNA for the CDR3 is TGTGCCAGCGGCTTAGCTCGGGACAGGGGTTCTGGAAACACCATATATTTT.

The CDR3 region has the DNA TGTGCCAGCAGTTCATCGACAGGGGGGGGCGAGCAGTACTTC. Encoded protein: CASSSSTGGGEQYF. The chain carries TRBV6-6 and TRBJ2-7; TRBD1 agrees at 9 bases. V gave up 4 bases and J gave up 6 bases; unmatched junction bases: 7. CDR3 length: 14 residues. Germline V gene lookup returns CDR1 MNHNY and CDR2 SVGAGI (reference sequence).

CDR3 coding DNA: TGTGCCAGCAGTCTCAGGGGGCATGGTTCACCCCTCCACTTT. Amino acids: CASSLRGHGSPLHF. The chain has TRBV28 and TRBJ1-6; TRBD1 aligns across 8 bases. CDR3 length: 14 residues. V dropped 5 bases and J dropped 9; count of bases not matched to a gene: 6. Germline V lookup: CDR1 MDHEN, CDR2 SYDVKM. Full variable domain (missing parts from reference TRBV28 and TRBJ1-6): DVKVTQSSRYLVKRTGEKVFLECVQDMDHENMFWYRQDPGLGLRLIYFSYDVKMKEKGDIPEGYSVSREKKERFSLILESASTNQTSMYLCASSLRGHGSPLHFGNGTRLTVT.

The table lists this clonotype with a few counts. The V and J genes are TRBV7-6 and TRBJ2-7; the D gene is possibly TRBD2 (6 bases). Germline V gene data show CDR1 as SGHVS and CDR2 as FNYEAQ. This CDR3 is 17 amino acids long. Trimming pared 4 bases from V and 3 bases from J, leaving 22 bases between. For the CDR3, the DNA is TGTGCCAGCAGCTATAAGCTTGGGACTGACGGTCTCTACGAGCAGTACTTC. It specifies CASSYKLGTDGLYEQYF.

This clonotype came up a few times. The chain links TRBV27 to TRBJ2-5, with 12 bases fitting TRBD1. There are 16 residues in the CDR3. CDR1 MNHEY and CDR2 SMNVEV come from the germline V gene (reference sequence). V lost 6 bases and J lost 6; bases outside the gene matches: 11. The CDR3 coding sequence is TGTGCCAGCAGCGGGGGTCGGGACAGGGGGCATCAGACCCAGTACTTC. Translated, it gives CASSGGRDRGHQTQYF.

This clonotype appeared a few times. V is TRBV27 and J is TRBJ1-1; 7 nucleotides match TRBD1. The CDR3 totals 16 residues. V lost 4 bases to trimming and J lost 3 bases; unmatched junction nucleotides: 11. Germline CDR1 is MNHEY and CDR2 is SMNVEV (reference sequence). This chain's CDR3 is CASSSPTGKTDTEAFF. DNA for the CDR3: TGTGCCAGCAGTTCCCCGACAGGGAAGACCGACACTGAAGCTTTCTTT.

The rearrangement uses TRBV4-3 and TRBJ2-7; tentatively, D is TRBD1 or TRBD2 (5 bases each). The CDR3 spans 13 residues. Germline V gives CDR1 LGHNA, CDR2 YSLEER. The V end lost 0 bases, the J end lost 9 bases, and 12 bases lay between the germline ends. CDR3 region: CASSQDRGRGQYF. CDR3 coding DNA: TGCGCCAGCAGCCAAGATCGGGGCCGGGGGCAGTACTTC.

The rearrangement joins TRBV7-6 to TRBJ2-1; D is perhaps TRBD2 (5 bases). The CDR3 length is 16 residues. V was cut by 2 bases and J by 7 bases, with 18 bases left in between. The germline gives CDR1 SGHVS, CDR2 FNYEAQ. CDR3 protein: CASSLSGGRSLNEQFF. CDR3 bases: TGTGCCAGCAGCTTATCGGGCGGGCGAAGCCTTAATGAGCAGTTCTTC. The variable domain in full, with the rest retrieved from reference TRBV7-6 and TRBJ2-1, is GAGVSQSPRYKVTKRGQDVALRCDPISGHVSLYWYRQALGQGPEFLTYFNYEAQQDKSGLPNDRFSAERPEGSISTLTIQRTEQRDSAMYRCASSLSGGRSLNEQFFGPGTRLTVL.

This clonotype was counted ten times or more. This chain joins TRBV7-9 and TRBJ2-1; possibly TRBD1 for D (6 bases). Germline CDR1 and CDR2: SEHNR and FQNEAQ (reference sequence). This CDR3 contains 16 residues. Trimming left V 1 base short and J 7 bases short, with 17 bases between. The CDR3 loop reads CASSLVGQGFLNEQFF. For the CDR3, the DNA is TGTGCCAGCAGCTTAGTAGGCCAGGGGTTTCTGAATGAGCAGTTCTTC.

The chain links TRBV20-1 to TRBJ2-7, with D hard to call. The CDR3 contains 13 residues. Trimming pared 5 bases from V and 2 bases from J, leaving 13 bases between. CDR1 and CDR2 from the germline V gene are DFQATT and SNEGSKA (reference sequence). CDR3 coding DNA: TGCAGTGCTGCTCACTCGGTTGCCTACGAGCAGTACTTC. As protein: CSAAHSVAYEQYF.

This clonotype occurred a few times. The chain couples TRBV12-3 or TRBV12-4 to TRBJ1-6; no reliable D call. Trimming shortened V by 3 bases and J by 7 bases, and 10 bases separated the two germline ends. The CDR3 contains 14 residues. The CDR3 protein is CASSFGQENSPLHF. CDR3 DNA sequence: TGTGCCAGCAGTTTTGGCCAGGAGAATTCACCCCTCCACTTT.

This clonotype occurred a few times. The rearrangement uses TRBV9 and TRBJ2-3; D ambiguous. The CDR3 loop spans 16 amino acids. Germline CDR1 is SGDLS and CDR2 is YYNGEE. V was clipped by 0 bases and J by 1 base, with 12 bases between them. For the CDR3, the DNA is TGTGCCAGCAGCGTAGTAAGGCGCGATGGCACAGATACGCAGTATTTT. As protein: CASSVVRRDGTDTQYF.

V gene TRBV29-1 combines with J gene TRBJ1-5, with a possible D match to TRBD1 (5 bases). This CDR3 has 12 amino acids. Trimming took off 4 bases at V and 7 bases at J, with 11 bases between the two ends. In germline, CDR1 is SQVTM, CDR2 ANQGSEA. In nucleotides, the CDR3 is TGCAGCGTTGGAGGGGAGAGCCAGCCCCAGCATTTT. This sequence encodes CSVGGESQPQHF.

This clonotype was recorded a few times. The V call is TRBV30, the J call TRBJ2-2, with 10 positions matching TRBD1. The CDR3 covers 15 residues. With 5 bases clipped from V and 6 bases from J, the junction kept 9 bases outside the gene matches. Germline loops: CDR1 GTSNPN, CDR2 SVGIG (reference sequence). The CDR3 coding sequence is TGTGCCTGGGCGACCGGGACAGGGGTTTCCGGGGAGCTGTTTTTT. It translates to CAWATGTGVSGELFF.

At least ten counts were recorded for this clonotype. This chain joins TRBV20-1 and TRBJ1-1; D is unresolved. Deletions cut 2 bases from V and 1 base from J, with 8 bases between. CDR3 length: 13 amino acids. Germline assignment: CDR1 DFQATT and CDR2 SNEGSKA (reference sequence). DNA of the CDR3: TGCAGTGCTAGATTCCAGCCGAACACTGAAGCTTTCTTT. Its protein is CSARFQPNTEAFF.

This chain links TRBV12-3 or TRBV12-4 with TRBJ2-5; 11 nucleotides line up with TRBD2. The CDR3 sequence is 14 residues long. With V trimmed by 3 bases and J by 5 bases, 2 bases remained unmatched. The CDR3 nucleotides are TGTGCCAGCAGTTTTCTAGCGGGGGGCGAGACCCAGTACTTC. Protein sequence: CASSFLAGGETQYF.

The gene calls are TRBV20-1 and TRBJ2-3; 10 bases fit TRBD2. CDR3 size: 15 residues. V trimming: 3 bases; J trimming: 5 bases; junction bases outside the gene matches: 8. Germline V gene data show CDR1 as DFQATT and CDR2 as SNEGSKA (reference sequence). The CDR3 protein is CSASQREGTVDTQYF. DNA of the CDR3: TGCAGTGCTAGCCAGCGGGAGGGCACGGTAGATACGCAGTATTTT.

This clonotype was counted ten times or more. Because it lacks the conserved phenylalanine or tryptophan at the end, this CDR3 is likely a read error. The DNA is left out, because the CDR3 cannot be placed on it with certainty; the CDR3 is given as TCRdb lists it. The chain uses TRBV7-6 and TRBJ2-1; the table's D gene call, TRBD2, was not cross checked with the DNA. Counting both end residues, the CDR3 totals 13 amino acids. From germline, CDR1 is SGHVS and CDR2 FNYEAQ. The CDR3 loop reads CASSPAQGGRESI.

The sample holds a few counts of this clonotype. The V and J genes are TRBV6-1 and TRBJ1-1, with D possibly matching TRBD1 (6 bases). V was clipped by 1 base and J by 5 bases, with 8 bases between them. The germline V gene has CDR1 MNHNS and CDR2 SASEGT. The CDR3 runs 13 residues. The CDR3 spells CASSEGQGTEAFF. The CDR3 coding sequence is TGTGCCAGCAGTGAAGGGCAGGGGACTGAAGCTTTCTTT.

The V call is TRBV7-9, the J call TRBJ2-7, with D possibly matching TRBD1 (6 bases). CDR1 SEHNR and CDR2 FQNEAQ come from the germline V gene (reference sequence). V lost 4 bases to trimming and J lost 0 bases, with 16 bases between them. CDR3 length: 16 amino acids. The chain's CDR3 is CASSSPWTDVSYEQYF. In DNA, the CDR3 is TGTGCCAGCAGCTCCCCGTGGACAGATGTCTCCTACGAGCAGTACTTC.